One and the same sample provided the 7 T cell receptor beta chains below, sequenced in a study of T cells in Graves' hyperthyroidism and ophthalmopathy. RNA transcripts provided the source from which TCR beta CDR3 regions were amplified. A first-round RT-PCR of the TCR CDR3 used the HTBI primer set. TCRdb reanalysed the multiplex PCR reads using MiXCR and keeps one entry per CDR3 protein. Here the sample spans about 710,000 distinct CDR3 sequences, roughly 17% being singletons. The sample taken for sequencing was blood. All receptors come from a young man with Graves' hyperthyroidism.

This clonotype showed up just a few times. The chain recombines TRBV5-6 with TRBJ2-2; no clear D. V was pared by 0 bases and J by 7 bases, with 7 bases between. CDR3 size: 13 residues. Looked up from germline, CDR1 is SGHDT and CDR2 is YYEEEE. CDR3 coding DNA: TGTGCCAGCAGCTTGGGTATCGGCGGGGAGCTGTTTTTT. It specifies CASSLGIGGELFF.

This clonotype was seen many times. V gene TRBV7-9 combines with J gene TRBJ2-7, with D perhaps matching TRBD2 (5 bases). CDR3 length: 13 residues. The ends were cut back, 1 base at V and 1 base at J, with 5 bases in the middle. Germline V gene lookup returns CDR1 SEHNR and CDR2 FQNEAQ (reference sequence). The CDR3 here is CASSLVASYEQYF. CDR3 DNA sequence: TGTGCCAGCAGCTTAGTAGCGTCCTACGAGCAGTACTTC.

V and J are TRBV5-5 and TRBJ1-1; 8 bases fit TRBD1. The germline CDR1 and CDR2 sequences are SGHKS and YYEKEE (reference sequence). The CDR3 length is 14 residues. The V segment lost 4 bases and the J segment 5 bases; nucleotides outside the gene matches: 7. CDR3 sequence (DNA): TGTGCCAGCAGCCATGGACAGGGTCGGACTGAAGCTTTCTTT. Amino acids: CASSHGQGRTEAFF.

This clonotype was picked up a small number of times. V gene TRBV12-3 or TRBV12-4 combines with J gene TRBJ1-4; a possible D gene is TRBD1 (5 bases). V lost 5 bases, J lost 5 bases, and 12 bases lay in between. The CDR3 has 14 residues. This CDR3 reads CASSIDSRNEKLFF. The CDR3 nucleotides are TGTGCCAGCAGTATTGACAGTCGAAATGAAAAACTGTTTTTT.

The gene calls are TRBV29-1 and TRBJ2-7; the match to TRBD1 covers 9 bases. This CDR3 comprises 13 residues. The trim removed 3 bases at V and 2 bases at J, leaving 2 bases unmatched. Germline V lookup: CDR1 SQVTM, CDR2 ANQGSEA. The CDR3 DNA sequence: TGCAGCGTTGAGGGACAGGGTCCCTACGAGCAGTACTTC. Translation gives CSVEGQGPYEQYF.

The sample holds many counts of this clonotype. The gene calls are TRBV20-1 and TRBJ2-7; 12 bases match TRBD1. The germline V gene encodes CDR1 DFQATT and CDR2 SNEGSKA (reference sequence). The length of the CDR3 is 15 residues. V trimming: 3 bases; J trimming: 4 bases; junction bases outside the gene matches: 7. CDR3 DNA: TGCAGTGCTAGCCGCGGGACAGGGGGCTTGTACGAGCAGTACTTC. This sequence encodes CSASRGTGGLYEQYF.

This clonotype was counted only a few times. The rearrangement uses TRBV6-1 and TRBJ2-5; TRBD2 aligns across 8 bases. The CDR3 length is 13 residues. Germline values: CDR1 MNHNS, CDR2 SASEGT. The ends lost 4 bases at V and 6 bases at J; junction bases unmatched: 4. CDR3 sequence: CASSASGSKTQYF. In DNA, the CDR3 is TGTGCCAGCAGTGCGAGCGGGAGTAAGACCCAGTACTTC.